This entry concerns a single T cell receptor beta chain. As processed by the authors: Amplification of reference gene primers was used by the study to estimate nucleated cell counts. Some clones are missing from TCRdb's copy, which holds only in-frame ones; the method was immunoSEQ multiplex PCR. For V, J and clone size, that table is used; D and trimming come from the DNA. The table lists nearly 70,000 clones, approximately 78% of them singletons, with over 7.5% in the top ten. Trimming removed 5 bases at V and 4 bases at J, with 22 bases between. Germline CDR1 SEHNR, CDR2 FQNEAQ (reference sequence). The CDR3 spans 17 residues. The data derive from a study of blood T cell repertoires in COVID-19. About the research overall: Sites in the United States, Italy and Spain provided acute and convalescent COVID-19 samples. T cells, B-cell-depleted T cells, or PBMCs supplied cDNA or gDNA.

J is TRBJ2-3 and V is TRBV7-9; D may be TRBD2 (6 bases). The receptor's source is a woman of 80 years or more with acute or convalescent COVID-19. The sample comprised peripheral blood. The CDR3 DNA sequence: TGTGCCAGCAGCCCTTTAAGGGCGGGACCAAGTCCAGATACGCAGTATTTT. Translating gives CASSPLRAGPSPDTQYF.